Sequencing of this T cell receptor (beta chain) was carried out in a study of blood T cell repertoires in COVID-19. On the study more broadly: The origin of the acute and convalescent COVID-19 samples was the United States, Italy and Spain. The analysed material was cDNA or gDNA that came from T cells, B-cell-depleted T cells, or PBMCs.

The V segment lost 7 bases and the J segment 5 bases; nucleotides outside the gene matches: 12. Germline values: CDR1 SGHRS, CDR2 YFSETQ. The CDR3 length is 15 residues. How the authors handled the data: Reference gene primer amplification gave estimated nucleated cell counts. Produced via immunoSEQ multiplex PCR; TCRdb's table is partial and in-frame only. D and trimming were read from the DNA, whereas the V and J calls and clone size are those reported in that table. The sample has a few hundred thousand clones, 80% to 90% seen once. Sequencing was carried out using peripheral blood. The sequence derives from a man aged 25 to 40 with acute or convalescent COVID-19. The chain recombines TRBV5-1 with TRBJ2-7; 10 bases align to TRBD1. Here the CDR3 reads CASSYPGTGADEQYF. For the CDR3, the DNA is TGCGCCAGCTCCTACCCGGGGACAGGGGCCGACGAGCAGTACTTC.